The 23 T cell receptor beta chains below come from one sample, sequenced in a study of blood T cell repertoires in COVID-19. The data were produced by immunoSEQ multiplex PCR, yet TCRdb's version contains in-frame clones alone and is incomplete. This table has 60,000 to 75,000 clones, 72% appearing once. Sequenced: PBMCs or T cells enriched from blood (not recorded which). All receptors come from an older woman who had been exposed to COVID-19.

This clone has at least ten counts. The chain joins TRBV2 to TRBJ1-5; possibly TRBD1 for D (5 bases). Trimming shortened V by 2 bases and J by 8 bases, and 13 bases separated the two germline ends. Germline V CDR1 and CDR2: SNHLY, FYNNEI. This CDR3 contains 14 residues. This CDR3 is CASSERGGLEPQHF. The CDR3 nucleotides read TGTGCCAGCAGTGAACGGGGGGGTCTTGAGCCCCAGCATTTT.

This clone was picked up one time. The V and J genes are TRBV24-1 and TRBJ2-7, with TRBD2 matching 7 bases. The CDR3 totals 14 residues. The V gene end was trimmed by 5 bases and the J gene end by 3 bases; junction bases not matched to a gene: 6. Germline assignment: CDR1 KGHDR and CDR2 SFDVKD. The CDR3 here is CATSVRASGYEQYF. The CDR3 DNA is TGTGCCACCAGTGTCCGGGCTAGCGGCTACGAGCAGTACTTC.

The chain recombines TRBV5-1 with TRBJ1-1; the D is unclear. This CDR3 contains 15 residues. From germline, CDR1 is SGHRS and CDR2 YFSETQ. The V end was cut by 1 base, the J end by 3 bases, with 13 bases between. CDR3: CASSLYNSLDTEAFF. Here the CDR3 DNA reads TGCGCCAGCAGCTTGTATAACAGCTTAGACACTGAAGCTTTCTTT. The variable domain in full, with the rest retrieved from reference TRBV5-1 and TRBJ1-1, is KAGVTQTPRYLIKTRGQQVTLSCSPISGHRSVSWYQQTPGQGLQFLFEYFSETQRNKGNFPGRFSGRQFSNSRSEMNVSTLELGDSALYLCASSLYNSLDTEAFFGQGTRLTVV.

This sequence joins TRBV10-1 and TRBJ1-2, with 7 nucleotides matching TRBD1. V was clipped by 10 bases and J by 6 bases; unmatched bases: 5. Germline CDR1 is WNHNN and CDR2 is SYGVQD (reference sequence). The CDR3 has 11 residues. This CDR3 reads CAKLRGNGYTF. Here the CDR3 DNA reads TGCGCCAAACTCAGGGGGAATGGCTACACCTTC.

The chain employs TRBV20-1 and TRBJ1-6; 9 bases are shared with TRBD1. V dropped 3 bases and J dropped 9; count of bases not matched to a gene: 12. CDR1 is DFQATT, CDR2 SNEGSKA, per germline (reference sequence). This CDR3 has 16 amino acids. CDR3 sequence: CSASDASGTGSSPLHF. The CDR3 nucleotides read TGCAGTGCTAGTGACGCATCCGGGACAGGGAGTTCACCCCTCCACTTT.

V gene TRBV29-1 combines with J gene TRBJ1-2; 10 nucleotides match TRBD1. The CDR3 has 13 amino acids. In germline, CDR1 is SQVTM, CDR2 ANQGSEA. J lost 2 bases, V lost 7 bases, and 4 bases had no gene match. In DNA form, the CDR3 reads TGCAGCGCTAGACAGGGGGCCAACTATGGCTACACCTTC. The encoded protein is CSARQGANYGYTF.

The chain has TRBV15 and TRBJ2-7; 7 positions match TRBD1. J was trimmed by 2 bases and V by 3 bases; bases with no gene match: 10. The germline CDR1 and CDR2 sequences are LNHNV and YYDKDF (reference sequence). The CDR3 runs to 16 residues. The CDR3 DNA follows: TGTGCCACCAGCAGCCACACAGGGGCCCGGCCCTACGAGCAGTACTTC. It translates to CATSSHTGARPYEQYF.

V usage is TRBV28 and J usage is TRBJ2-7; TRBD1 matches at 8 bases. Germline V gene lookup returns CDR1 MDHEN and CDR2 SYDVKM. The J segment lost 4 bases and the V segment lost 6 bases, leaving 5 bases of the junction unmatched. This CDR3 contains 13 residues. DNA for the CDR3: TGTGCCAGCAGAAACAGGGGGTCGTACGAGCAGTACTTC. This codes for CASRNRGSYEQYF.

The rearrangement links TRBV25-1 to TRBJ2-2; 7 nucleotides match TRBD1. Looked up from germline, CDR1 is MGHDK and CDR2 is SYGVNS. The ends lost 6 bases at V and 3 bases at J; junction bases unmatched: 4. This CDR3 is built from 14 residues. For the CDR3, the DNA is TGTGCCAGCAGGACCGGGACAGACACCGGGGAGCTGTTTTTT. Its translation: CASRTGTDTGELFF.

V and J are TRBV10-3 and TRBJ1-2; no definite D call. Deletions cut 8 bases from V and 0 bases from J, with 16 bases between. Germline V lookup: CDR1 ENHRY, CDR2 SYGVKD. The CDR3 length is 15 residues. CDR3 loop: CAIQQTAGSNYGYTF. In nucleotides, the CDR3 is TGTGCCATCCAGCAGACGGCGGGGTCTAACTATGGCTACACCTTC.

The chain recombines TRBV28 with TRBJ1-5; no firm D call. Germline V lookup: CDR1 MDHEN, CDR2 SYDVKM. The CDR3 covers 17 residues. V lost 1 base and J 5 bases, leaving 18 bases between the germline ends. CDR3 bases: TGTGCCAGCAGTTTATTAGCTCTGTCCGGGTTGGATCAGCCCCAGCATTTT. Translating it yields CASSLLALSGLDQPQHF.

This clone was detected once. The CDR3 here is CASSPVAGTPKQFF. CDR3 DNA: TGTGCCAGCAGCCCCGTTGCCGGGACACCGAAGCAGTTCTTC. This chain joins TRBV7-9 and TRBJ2-1; D is perhaps TRBD1 (6 bases). The CDR3 consists of 14 residues. Germline loops: CDR1 SEHNR, CDR2 FQNEAQ (reference sequence). Trimming removed 5 bases at V and 11 bases at J, with 19 bases between.

The chain uses TRBV9 and TRBJ2-1; 9 bases align to TRBD2. The V segment lost 0 bases and the J segment 9 bases; nucleotides outside the gene matches: 7. The CDR3 is 15 amino acids. CDR1 and CDR2 (germline): SGDLS, YYNGEE. The CDR3 reads CASSVVRAGGGEQFF. In nucleotides, the CDR3 is TGTGCCAGCAGCGTAGTTCGAGCGGGAGGCGGTGAGCAGTTCTTC.

The sample holds a few counts of this clone. The chain joins TRBV9 to TRBJ2-2; unclear D gene. The germline V and J ends were trimmed by 0 bases and 3 bases, with 6 bases remaining between them. Germline loops: CDR1 SGDLS, CDR2 YYNGEE. The CDR3 sequence is 14 residues long. For the CDR3, the DNA is TGTGCCAGCAGCGTAGCAGCGTACACCGGGGAGCTGTTTTTT. Translation gives CASSVAAYTGELFF.

The chain carries TRBV28 and TRBJ1-5, with D perhaps TRBD1 (5 bases). Germline V gene sequence: CDR1 MDHEN, CDR2 SYDVKM. CDR3 length: 16 amino acids. Trimming left V 6 bases short and J 7 bases short, with 22 bases between. CDR3 amino acids: CASRYSPRRDSQPQHF. In DNA form, the CDR3 reads TGTGCCAGCAGATACTCTCCCCGCAGGGACTCCCAGCCCCAGCATTTT.

CDR3 loop: CASSLTSISTDTQYF. The CDR3 nucleotides are TGCGCCAGCAGCTTGACCTCTATTAGCACAGATACGCAGTATTTT. This chain uses TRBV5-1 with TRBJ2-3, with D unresolved. The CDR3 is made up of 15 amino acids. Germline CDR1 and CDR2: SGHRS and YFSETQ. Deletions cut 1 base from V and 0 bases from J, with 9 bases between.

This chain links TRBV19 with TRBJ2-1, with 10 positions matching TRBD1. Germline CDR1 and CDR2: LNHDA and SQIVND (reference sequence). Trimming removed 5 bases from V and 5 bases from J; junction bases left unmatched: 3. CDR3 length: 14 amino acids. CDR3 nucleotide sequence: TGTGCCAGTAGTCCGGACAGGGGGGACAATGAGCAGTTCTTC. Translating gives CASSPDRGDNEQFF. The full variable domain, with the rest looked up from reference TRBV19 and TRBJ2-1, is DGGITQSPKYLFRKEGQNVTLSCEQNLNHDAMYWYRQDPGQGLRLIYYSQIVNDFQKGDIAEGYSVSREKKESFPLTVTSAQKNPTAFYLCASSPDRGDNEQFFGPGTRLTVL.

This clone appeared a single time. This chain uses TRBV7-9 with TRBJ2-7; possible D gene TRBD1, 5 bases. V was trimmed by 6 bases and J by 5 bases, leaving 14 bases between them. The CDR3 spans 13 residues. Germline loops: CDR1 SEHNR, CDR2 FQNEAQ (reference sequence). As DNA, the CDR3 is TGTGCCAGCAGAGGTACCCCAGGGAACGAGCAGTACTTC. This sequence encodes CASRGTPGNEQYF.

This clone showed up just a few times. The chain employs TRBV10-3 and TRBJ1-1, with D perhaps matching TRBD1 (6 bases). Trimming removed 5 bases at V and 4 bases at J, with 11 bases between. CDR3 length equals 13 residues. Per the germline V gene, CDR1 is ENHRY and CDR2 is SYGVKD. In DNA, the CDR3 is TGTGCCATCAGTCCGGGGGGCACCACTGAAGCTTTCTTT. This codes for CAISPGGTTEAFF.

This clone was seen just once. The genes are TRBV5-1 and TRBJ2-2, with D perhaps TRBD2 (5 bases). V lost 0 bases, J lost 6 bases, and 12 bases lay in between. The CDR3 length is 15 residues. Germline CDR1 is SGHRS and CDR2 is YFSETQ. The CDR3 loop is CASSLGGLGPGELFF. The DNA for the CDR3 is TGCGCCAGCAGCTTGGGCGGGCTCGGGCCCGGGGAGCTGTTTTTT.

The chain uses TRBV13 and TRBJ1-3; D unclear. Deletions cut 4 bases from V and 0 bases from J, with 10 bases between. Germline lookup yields CDR1 PRHDT and CDR2 FYEKMQ (reference sequence). CDR3 length equals 15 residues. This CDR3 is CASSSWESSGNTIYF. The CDR3 coding sequence is TGTGCCAGCAGCTCCTGGGAGAGCTCTGGAAACACCATATATTTT.

The chain carries TRBV14 and TRBJ2-1, with TRBD2 matching over 9 bases. From germline, CDR1 is SGHDN and CDR2 FVKESK. The CDR3 extends over 13 amino acids. With 3 bases clipped from V and 13 bases from J, the junction kept 7 bases outside the gene matches. This CDR3 reads CASSQGLAGSQFF. CDR3 sequence (DNA): TGTGCCAGCAGCCAGGGGCTAGCGGGGTCCCAGTTCTTC.

This clone was seen once. V is TRBV24-1 and J is TRBJ2-2; 9 nucleotides align to TRBD1. V lost 1 base, J lost 2 bases, and 4 bases stayed unmatched. The germline CDR1 and CDR2 sequences are KGHDR and SFDVKD. The CDR3 contains 17 residues. Here the CDR3 DNA reads TGTGCCACCAGTGATTTACCGGGACAGGGAAACACCGGGGAGCTGTTTTTT. This encodes CATSDLPGQGNTGELFF.